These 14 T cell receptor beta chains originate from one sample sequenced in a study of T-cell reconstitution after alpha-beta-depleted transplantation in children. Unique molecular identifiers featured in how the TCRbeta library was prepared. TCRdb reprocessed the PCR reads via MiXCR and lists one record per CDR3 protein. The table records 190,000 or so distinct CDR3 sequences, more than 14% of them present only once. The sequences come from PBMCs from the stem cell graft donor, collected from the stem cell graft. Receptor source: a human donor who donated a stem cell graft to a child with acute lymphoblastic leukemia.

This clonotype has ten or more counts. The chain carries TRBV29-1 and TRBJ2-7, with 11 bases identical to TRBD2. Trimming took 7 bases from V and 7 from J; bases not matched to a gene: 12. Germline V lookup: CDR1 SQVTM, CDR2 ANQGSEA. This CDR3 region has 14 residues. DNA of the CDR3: TGCAGCGGCGCCACTAGCGGGAGTTACGGTGAGCAGTACTTC. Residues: CSGATSGSYGEQYF.

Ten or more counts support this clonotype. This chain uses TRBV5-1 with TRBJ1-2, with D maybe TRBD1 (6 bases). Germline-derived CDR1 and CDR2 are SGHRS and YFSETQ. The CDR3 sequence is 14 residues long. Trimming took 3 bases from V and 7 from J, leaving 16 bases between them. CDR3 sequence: CASSSGTSGTGYTF. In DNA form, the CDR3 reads TGCGCCAGCAGCTCCGGGACATCGGGCACTGGCTACACCTTC. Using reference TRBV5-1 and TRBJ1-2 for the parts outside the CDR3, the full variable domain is KAGVTQTPRYLIKTRGQQVTLSCSPISGHRSVSWYQQTPGQGLQFLFEYFSETQRNKGNFPGRFSGRQFSNSRSEMNVSTLELGDSALYLCASSSGTSGTGYTFGSGTRLTVV.

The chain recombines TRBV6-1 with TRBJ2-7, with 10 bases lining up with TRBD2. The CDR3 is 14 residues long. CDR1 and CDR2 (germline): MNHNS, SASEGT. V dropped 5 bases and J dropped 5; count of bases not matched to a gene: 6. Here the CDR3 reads CASSLSGRFHEQYF. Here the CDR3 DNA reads TGTGCCAGCAGTCTTAGCGGGAGGTTCCACGAGCAGTACTTC.

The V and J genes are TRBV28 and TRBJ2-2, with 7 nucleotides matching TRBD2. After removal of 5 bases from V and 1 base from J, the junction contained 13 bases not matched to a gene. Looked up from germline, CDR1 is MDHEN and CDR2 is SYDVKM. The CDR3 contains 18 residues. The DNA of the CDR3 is TGTGCCAGCAGTGAGATGCGAGGGAGGGTGGGGAACACCGGGGAGCTGTTTTTT. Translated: CASSEMRGRVGNTGELFF.

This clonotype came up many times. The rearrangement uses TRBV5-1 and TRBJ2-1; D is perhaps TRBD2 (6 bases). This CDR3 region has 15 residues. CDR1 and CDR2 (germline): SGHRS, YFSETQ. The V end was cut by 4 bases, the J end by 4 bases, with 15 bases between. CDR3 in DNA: TGCGCCAGCAGCCCGGAGGGGAACATATACAATGAGCAGTTCTTC. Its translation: CASSPEGNIYNEQFF.

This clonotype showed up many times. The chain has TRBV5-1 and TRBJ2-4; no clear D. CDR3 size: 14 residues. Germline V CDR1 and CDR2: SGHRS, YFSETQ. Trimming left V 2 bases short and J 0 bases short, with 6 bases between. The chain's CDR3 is CASSFTTAKNIQYF. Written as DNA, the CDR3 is TGCGCCAGCAGCTTTACCACAGCCAAAAACATTCAGTACTTC.

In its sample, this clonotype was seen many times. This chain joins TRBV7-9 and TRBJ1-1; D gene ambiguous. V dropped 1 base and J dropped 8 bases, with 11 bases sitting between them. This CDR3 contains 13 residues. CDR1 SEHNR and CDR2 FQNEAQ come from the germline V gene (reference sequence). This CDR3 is CASSLGPVREAFF. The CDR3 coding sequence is TGTGCCAGCAGCTTAGGGCCGGTTAGGGAAGCTTTCTTT.

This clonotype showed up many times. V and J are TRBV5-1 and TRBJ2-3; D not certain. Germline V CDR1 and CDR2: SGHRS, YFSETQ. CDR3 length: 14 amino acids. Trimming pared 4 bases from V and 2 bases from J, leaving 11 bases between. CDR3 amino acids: CASSLSSVTDTQYF. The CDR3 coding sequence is TGCGCCAGCAGCCTGTCTTCGGTCACAGATACGCAGTATTTT.

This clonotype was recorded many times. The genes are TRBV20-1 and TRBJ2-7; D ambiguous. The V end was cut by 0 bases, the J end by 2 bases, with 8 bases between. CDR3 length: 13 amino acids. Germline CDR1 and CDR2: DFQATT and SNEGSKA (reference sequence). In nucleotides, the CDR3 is TGCAGTGCTAGAGATCCGCCAGCCTACGAGCAGTACTTC. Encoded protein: CSARDPPAYEQYF.

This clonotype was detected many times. CDR3 sequence: CSARGTSSYEQYF. The CDR3 DNA follows: TGCAGTGCTAGGGGAACTAGCAGCTACGAGCAGTACTTC. This sequence joins TRBV20-1 and TRBJ2-7; TRBD2 might be the D (6 bases). The V end lost 3 bases, the J end lost 3 bases, and 12 bases lay between the germline ends. CDR3 length equals 13 residues. Per germline, CDR1 DFQATT and CDR2 SNEGSKA (reference sequence).

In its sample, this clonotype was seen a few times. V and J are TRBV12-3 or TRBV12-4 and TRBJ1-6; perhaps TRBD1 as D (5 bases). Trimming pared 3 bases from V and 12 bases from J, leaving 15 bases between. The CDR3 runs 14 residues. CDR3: CASSFGRARKPLHF. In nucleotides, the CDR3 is TGTGCCAGCAGTTTTGGCAGGGCGCGTAAACCCCTCCACTTT.

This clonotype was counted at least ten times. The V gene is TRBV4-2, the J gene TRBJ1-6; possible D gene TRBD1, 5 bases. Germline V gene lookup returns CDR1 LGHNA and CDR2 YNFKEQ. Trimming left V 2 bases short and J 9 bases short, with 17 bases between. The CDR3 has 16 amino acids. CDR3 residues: CASSQLVGGGSSPLHF. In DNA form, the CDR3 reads TGTGCCAGCAGCCAACTGGTCGGGGGAGGGTCTTCACCCCTCCACTTT.

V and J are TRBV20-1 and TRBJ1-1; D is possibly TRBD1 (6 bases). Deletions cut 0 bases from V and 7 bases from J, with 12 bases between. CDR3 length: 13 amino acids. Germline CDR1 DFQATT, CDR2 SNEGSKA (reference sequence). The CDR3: CSAREQGELEAFF. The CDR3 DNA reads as TGCAGTGCTAGAGAACAGGGAGAGCTTGAAGCTTTCTTT.

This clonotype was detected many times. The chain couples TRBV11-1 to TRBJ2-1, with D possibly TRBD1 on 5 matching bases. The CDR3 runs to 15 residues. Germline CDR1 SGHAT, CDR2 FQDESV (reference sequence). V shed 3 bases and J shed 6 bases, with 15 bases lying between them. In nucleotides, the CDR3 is TGTGCCAGCAGCTTCCCAGGGTCCCGATTCAATGAGCAGTTCTTC. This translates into CASSFPGSRFNEQFF.